The T cell receptor (beta chain) described here comes from a study of blood T cell repertoires in COVID-19. Trimming removed 5 bases from V and 6 bases from J; junction bases left unmatched: 7. This CDR3 contains 14 residues. The germline gives CDR1 SGHNT, CDR2 YENEEA. Sequenced by immunoSEQ multiplex PCR; TCRdb stores in-frame clones only, minus some. The data hold a few hundred thousand clones, with 86% observed a single time. The Seattle patients, enrolled during active infection, were followed longitudinally. Sample: peripheral blood. The chain joins TRBV11-3 to TRBJ2-1; TRBD2 matches 7 bases. The TCR comes from a woman aged 45-59 years with COVID-19, enrolled during active disease. The CDR3, as DNA: TGTGCCAGCAGCCATGGGGGGGGGATCAATGAGCAGTTCTTC. This encodes CASSHGGGINEQFF.